This note documents a single T cell receptor (beta chain) sequence. Its antigen is currently unknown. Trimming took 5 bases from V and 7 from J; bases not matched to a gene: 6. The germline V gene encodes CDR1 SQVTM and CDR2 ANQGSEA. The CDR3 extends over 13 amino acids. This specimen comes from a study of T-cell reconstitution after alpha-beta-depleted transplantation in children. General study results and limits: Some patients showed high day-60 TCRbeta diversity, which derived from surviving recipient T cells and thymic progenitors. A year post-transplant, T-cell counts and diversity derived mostly from newly produced T cells. Several hundred rapidly expanded clones from non-depleted graft cells reportedly supplied alpha-beta T cells about two months post-transplant.

Unique molecular identifiers were used in preparing the TCRbeta library. From the PCR reads, TCRdb called clonotypes with MiXCR, one entry per CDR3 protein. The repertoire consists of 530,000 or so distinct CDR3 sequences, with 25% to 30% occurring once and the leading ten covering 35% to 40%. Sequences were derived from PBMCs, sampled before TCRalphabeta/CD19-depleted stem cell transplant. The rearrangement uses TRBV29-1 and TRBJ1-4; TRBD1 matches 8 bases. The sequence was collected from a boy younger than two with Wiskott-Aldrich syndrome, due to receive a stem cell transplant. The CDR3 DNA follows: TGCAGCGTTACAGGGGGAAGGAGTGAAAAACTGTTTTTT. Its translation: CSVTGGRSEKLFF.